Shown below are 5 T cell receptor beta chains from a single sample sequenced in a study of tumor-infiltrating lymphocytes in primary liver carcinoma. Blood RNA came from unsorted whole blood; germline DNA was also extracted. The input was approximately 500 ng total RNA; TCR beta cDNA was made from it with a constant-region primer. It was through three nested multiplex PCR rounds of slightly modified ARM-PCR that TCR beta libraries arose. The first two PCR rounds, approximately 11 cycles each, used TRBV1-TRBV30 forward primers and a C-beta reverse primer. Using its own MiXCR run on the multiplex PCR reads, TCRdb lists one record per CDR3 protein. The profile shows 200,000 or so distinct CDR3 sequences, 65% of them singletons. What was sequenced was peripheral blood. Source of these receptors: a woman in her sixties or seventies with primary liver carcinoma and hepatitis B virus infection.

The count of this clonotype is one. A much more abundant neighbour one base away suggests this may be a read error. The chain carries TRBV7-9 and TRBJ2-3; D is uncertain. Germline V CDR1 and CDR2: SEHNR, FQNEAQ (reference sequence). This CDR3 comprises 16 residues. The CDR3 region has the DNA TGTGGCAGCAGTTTCTACCGAGGCCACCAGGCAGATACGCAGTATTTT. It yields the protein CGSSFYRGHQADTQYF. The whole variable domain, remainder taken from reference TRBV7-9 and TRBJ2-3, is DTGVSQNPRHKITKRGQNVTFRCDPISEHNRLYWYRQTLGQGPEFLTYFQNEAQLEKSRLLSDRFSAERPKGSFSTLEIQRTEQGDSAMYLCGSSFYRGHQADTQYFGPGTRLTVL.

This sequence joins TRBV10-3 and TRBJ1-6; TRBD1 matches at 8 bases. CDR1 and CDR2 from the germline V gene are ENHRY and SYGVKD. V lost 10 bases and J lost 18; bases outside the gene matches: 17. This CDR3 has 13 amino acids. The DNA of the CDR3 is TGTGCCAACGGCGGGACAGGAGATTCACACCCCCACTTT. This encodes CANGGTGDSHPHF.

Remarks on this clonotype: Because it lacks the conserved phenylalanine or tryptophan at the end, this CDR3 is likely a read error. V usage is TRBV6-5 and J usage is TRBJ1-1, with D hard to call. CDR1 MNHEY and CDR2 SVGAGI come from the germline V gene. Trimming shortened V by 6 bases and J by 8 bases, and 16 bases separated the two germline ends. The CDR3 contains 13 residues. CDR3 in DNA: TGTGCCAGCAGGGTAAATAGGGATTCGGAAGCTTTCCTT. Its protein is CASRVNRDSEAFL.

Points on this clonotype: A much larger clone differs by one base, so this may be a read error. This chain joins TRBV6-5 and TRBJ2-2, with TRBD2 matching 13 bases. CDR3 length: 16 amino acids. The germline CDR1 and CDR2 sequences are MNHEY and SVGAGI. Here the CDR3 DNA reads TGTGCCAGCAGTTACCATGGGACTAGCGGGACCGGGGTGCTGTTTTTT. Its translation is CASSYHGTSGTGVLFF.

This clonotype appeared once. One base away lies a much larger clone, so this may be a sequencing read error. The V call is TRBV5-5, the J call TRBJ2-1, with 8 bases matching TRBD2. The germline gives CDR1 SGHKS, CDR2 YYEKEE (reference sequence). CDR3 length equals 15 residues. CDR3 DNA sequence: TGTACCAGCAGCCCGAGCGGGAGTTGGGTCAATGAGCAGTTCTTC. Protein: CTSSPSGSWVNEQFF.